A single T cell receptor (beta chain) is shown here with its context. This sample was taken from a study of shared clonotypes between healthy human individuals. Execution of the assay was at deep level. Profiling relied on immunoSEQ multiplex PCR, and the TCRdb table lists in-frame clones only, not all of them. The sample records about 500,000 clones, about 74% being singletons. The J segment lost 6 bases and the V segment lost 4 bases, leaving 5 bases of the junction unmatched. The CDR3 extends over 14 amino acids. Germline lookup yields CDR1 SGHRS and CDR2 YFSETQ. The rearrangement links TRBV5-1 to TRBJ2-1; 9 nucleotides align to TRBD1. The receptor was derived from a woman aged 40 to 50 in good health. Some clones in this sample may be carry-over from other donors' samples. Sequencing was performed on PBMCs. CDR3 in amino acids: CASSAGTGRNEQFF. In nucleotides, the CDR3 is TGCGCCAGCAGCGCTGGGACAGGGCGCAATGAGCAGTTCTTC.